Listed below are T cell receptor beta chains from one sample, sequenced in a study of blood T cell repertoires in COVID-19. Profiling relied on immunoSEQ multiplex PCR, and the TCRdb table lists in-frame clones only, not all of them. The repertoire holds 20,000 to 25,000 clones, about 88% seen once, with roughly a sixth in the top ten. The sequencing sample was made of peripheral blood. All receptors derive from a human donor with acute or convalescent COVID-19. The donor label of this sample is uncertain. CDR3s include the opening cysteine and the closing phenylalanine or tryptophan. A D gene is named only where the DNA matches it firmly. A clone size is listed for some rows: how often the clone was seen (once, few, many), or a class if it is expanded.

D	V	J	size	DNA	CDR3
TRBD1	TRBV19	TRBJ2-1	few	TGTGCCAGTAGTATAAACAGGGGAATTGAGCAGTTCTTC	CASSINRGIEQFF
TRBD2	TRBV6-5	TRBJ2-3	NA	TGTGCCAGCCACCCCGGCGTAGCGGGAACAGATACGCAGTATTTT	CASHPGVAGTDTQYF
TRBD1	TRBV19	TRBJ1-4	once	TGTGCCAGTAGTCTACAGGGGAGGACCGAAAAACTGTTTTTT	CASSLQGRTEKLFF
TRBD1	TRBV27	TRBJ2-3	NA	TGTGCCAGCAGTTTACGGCAGGGGGCAGATACGCAGTATTTT	CASSLRQGADTQYF
NA	TRBV14	TRBJ2-2	once	TGTGCCAGCAGCCAAGAATCGAGAGGCTACCCCGGGGAGCTGTTTTTT	CASSQESRGYPGELFF
NA	TRBV24-1	TRBJ2-1	NA	TGTGCCACCAGTGACCCACAGGGATCCCAGTTCTTC	CATSDPQGSQFF
TRBD1	TRBV3-1/TRBV3-2	TRBJ1-6	NA	TGTGCCAGCAGCCCGACACAGGGGCGGGCACCCCTCCACTTT	CASSPTQGRAPLHF
NA	TRBV27	TRBJ1-1	NA	TGTGCCAGCAGTTTATTGCCCTTGTACAGTTCGAACACTGAAGCTTTCTTT	CASSLLPLYSSNTEAFF
NA	TRBV14	TRBJ1-1	NA	TGTGCCAGCAGCCAAGAGACAGGCGAGAACACTGAAGCTTTCTTT	CASSQETGENTEAFF
NA	TRBV10-2	TRBJ2-5	once	TGCGCCAGCAGTGAGCGGTGGGAGTTACTTTACTTC	CASSERWELLYF
TRBD1	TRBV19	TRBJ1-2	NA	TGTGCCAGTAGTAAGACAGGGGGCGCGGGGGGCTACACCTTC	CASSKTGGAGGYTF
TRBD2	TRBV6-6	TRBJ2-1	NA	TGTGCCAGCAGTTACTCGATCCGGGGGGACTCTAAGCAGTTCTTC	CASSYSIRGDSKQFF
NA	TRBV5-1	TRBJ2-7	NA	TGCGCCAGCAGCTTGGGACTGGGGGGGGCGAGCTCCTACGAGCAGTACTTC	CASSLGLGGASSYEQYF
NA	TRBV6-5	TRBJ2-2	NA	TGTGCCAGCAGTTACCATCGACAGGAAAACACCGGGGAGCTGTTTTTT	CASSYHRQENTGELFF
NA	TRBV6-5	TRBJ2-7	few	TGTGCCAGCAGCCACGGGAGCTCCTACGAGCAGTACTTC	CASSHGSSYEQYF
TRBD1	TRBV7-2	TRBJ2-5	NA	TGTGCCAGCAGCAGATCGACAGGGGAAGAGACCCAGTACTTC	CASSRSTGEETQYF
TRBD2	TRBV5-1	TRBJ2-3	NA	TGCGCCAGCAGCTTGGAAAGGGCTAGCGGGAGAGGAGATACGCAGTATTTT	CASSLERASGRGDTQYF
TRBD1	TRBV5-4	TRBJ2-2	once	TGTGCCAGCAGCCAGGGACAGGGCCGAGGCGACACCGGGGAGCTGTTTTTT	CASSQGQGRGDTGELFF
TRBD2	TRBV3-1/TRBV3-2	TRBJ2-7	NA	TGTGCCAGCAGCCAAGGACTAGCGGGAGGGCCAAGGCCCTACGAGCAGTACTTC	CASSQGLAGGPRPYEQYF
TRBD2	TRBV5-6	TRBJ2-2	NA	TGTGCCAGCAGCTTGGGACCAGCGGGAGAGGTCACCGGGGAGCTGTTTTTT	CASSLGPAGEVTGELFF
TRBD2	TRBV2	TRBJ2-7	NA	TGTGCCAGCGTCCTTAGCGGGAGTTCCTACGAGCAGTACTTC	CASVLSGSSYEQYF
TRBD1	TRBV18	TRBJ1-4	once	TGTGCCAGCTCGCCTTACGACAGGGGAAGTCACGAAAAACTGTTTTTT	CASSPYDRGSHEKLFF
NA	TRBV10-3	TRBJ1-2	NA	TGTGCCATCGGCGGTTCTAACTATGGCTACACCTTC	CAIGGSNYGYTF
NA	TRBV11-2	TRBJ1-6	once	TGTGCCAGCAGCTCCGGGGACACAGATAATTCACCCCTCCACTTT	CASSSGDTDNSPLHF
NA	TRBV18	TRBJ1-1	NA	TGTGCCAGCTCGCTCAGGGAGGAGAACACTGAAGCTTTCTTT	CASSLREENTEAFF
TRBD2	TRBV3-1/TRBV3-2	TRBJ2-5	once	TGTGCCAGCAGCCAAGGACTAGCTAAAGAGACCCAGTACTTC	CASSQGLAKETQYF
NA	TRBV5-4	TRBJ2-5	NA	TGTGCCAGCAGTACGGACTATACTCAAGAGACCCAGTACTTC	CASSTDYTQETQYF
NA	TRBV5-6	TRBJ2-2	NA	TGTGCCAGCAGCCTAGGGACTCCGACCGGGGAGCTGTTTTTT	CASSLGTPTGELFF
NA	TRBV24-1	TRBJ1-2	few	TGTGCCACCAGTGATTTGACCCAGCGGGTGGTCCACTATGGCTACACCTTC	CATSDLTQRVVHYGYTF
TRBD2	TRBV9	TRBJ2-1	NA	TGTGCCAGCAGCCCCGGGGTAGCGGGCTCCTACAATGAGCAGTTCTTC	CASSPGVAGSYNEQFF
TRBD1	TRBV19	TRBJ1-5	NA	TGTGCCAGTAGACGGGACAGGGAGGGCAATCAGCCCCAGCATTTT	CASRRDREGNQPQHF
NA	TRBV7-8	TRBJ2-1	few	TGTGCCAGCAGCTTAGTCCTCGGGGTTGGCGATGAGCAGTTCTTC	CASSLVLGVGDEQFF
NA	TRBV5-5	TRBJ2-5	once	TGTGCCAGCAGCTTGGCCGGGTCCCCCCAAGAGACCCAGTACTTC	CASSLAGSPQETQYF
NA	TRBV5-1	TRBJ1-2	NA	TGCGCCAGCAGCTTTCTGGGGGCGAGTGGCTACACCTTC	CASSFLGASGYTF
NA	TRBV25-1	TRBJ1-2	once	TGTGCCAGCAGTGAATCGGCGGGAAAATACTATGGCTACACCTTC	CASSESAGKYYGYTF
NA	TRBV7-9	TRBJ2-7	few	TGTGCCAGCAGCTTAGATACAGACGAGCAGTACTTC	CASSLDTDEQYF
NA	TRBV29-1	TRBJ2-5	once	TGCAGCGTTGAACCGGGGCAAGAGACCCAGTACTTC	CSVEPGQETQYF
NA	TRBV12-3/TRBV12-4	TRBJ2-1	NA	TGTGCCAGCAGTGCCCAGGGGTCTACTGAGCAGTTCTTC	CASSAQGSTEQFF
TRBD2	TRBV19	TRBJ2-1	NA	TGTGCCAGTAGTCCGTGGACTAGCGGGGCCTCCAATGAGCAGTTCTTC	CASSPWTSGASNEQFF
TRBD2	TRBV5-6	TRBJ2-5	NA	TGTGCCAGCAGCTTGGCCGTAGCGGGAGAGGGAGAGACCCAGTACTTC	CASSLAVAGEGETQYF
NA	TRBV30	TRBJ2-3	NA	TGTGCCTGGAGTATCGGGTCTAGCACAGATACGCAGTATTTT	CAWSIGSSTDTQYF
NA	TRBV19	TRBJ1-2	NA	TGTGCCAGTAGTTGGGGGGAGAAATCCAGCACGGATGGCTACACCTTC	CASSWGEKSSTDGYTF
NA	TRBV19	TRBJ2-1	NA	TGTGCCAGTAGTCTCGACAGGCACAATGAGCAGTTCTTC	CASSLDRHNEQFF
NA	TRBV9	TRBJ1-4	NA	TGTGCCAGCAGCGTAACAGGGCTTAATGAAAAACTGTTTTTT	CASSVTGLNEKLFF
NA	TRBV2	TRBJ1-1	NA	TGTGCCAGCAGCCCGCCGGGGGTGTGGGGAGGGCACACTGAAGCTTTCTTT	CASSPPGVWGGHTEAFF
TRBD2	TRBV5-1	TRBJ2-2	NA	TGCGCCAGCAGCCCCGGACTAGCGGACACCGGGGAGCTGTTTTTT	CASSPGLADTGELFF